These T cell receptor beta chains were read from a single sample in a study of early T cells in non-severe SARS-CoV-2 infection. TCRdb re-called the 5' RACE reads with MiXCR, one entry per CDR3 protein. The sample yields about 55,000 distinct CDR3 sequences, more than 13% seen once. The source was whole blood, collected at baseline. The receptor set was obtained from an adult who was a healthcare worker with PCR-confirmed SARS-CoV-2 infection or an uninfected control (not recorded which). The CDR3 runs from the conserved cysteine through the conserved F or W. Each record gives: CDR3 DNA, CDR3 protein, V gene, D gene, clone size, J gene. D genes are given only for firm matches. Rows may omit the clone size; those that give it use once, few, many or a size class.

CDR3nt: TGTGCCAGCTCACCTGGGCAGCAAGAGACCCAGTACTTC; CDR3aa: CASSPGQQETQYF; v_gene: TRBV18; d_gene: .; abundance: .; j_gene: TRBJ2-5
CDR3nt: TGTGCCAGCAGGCCCAGGACGAACACTGAAGCTTTCTTT; CDR3aa: CASRPRTNTEAFF; v_gene: TRBV27; d_gene: .; abundance: few; j_gene: TRBJ1-1
CDR3nt: TGCGCCAGCAGCCAGGGTCCGAGTCAGCCCCAGCATTTT; CDR3aa: CASSQGPSQPQHF; v_gene: TRBV5-1; d_gene: .; abundance: many; j_gene: TRBJ1-5
CDR3nt: TGTGCCAGCAGTTATATGAACAATGAGCAGTTCTTC; CDR3aa: CASSYMNNEQFF; v_gene: TRBV6-6; d_gene: .; abundance: .; j_gene: TRBJ2-1
CDR3nt: TGTGCCAGCTTGGGGCGTTCCCCCTCCTACGAGCAGTACTTC; CDR3aa: CASLGRSPSYEQYF; v_gene: TRBV28; d_gene: .; abundance: few; j_gene: TRBJ2-7
CDR3nt: TGTGCCAGCAGCCCGGACAGGGGGAACATTCAGTACTTC; CDR3aa: CASSPDRGNIQYF; v_gene: TRBV5-4; d_gene: TRBD1; abundance: few; j_gene: TRBJ2-4
CDR3nt: TGTGCCAGCACAGGGAATGAGCAGTTCTTC; CDR3aa: CASTGNEQFF; v_gene: TRBV9; d_gene: .; abundance: .; j_gene: TRBJ2-1
CDR3nt: TGCAGTGCTAGAGATCCTTCCTTGGGACTCGCGAACACCGGGGAGCTGTTTTTT; CDR3aa: CSARDPSLGLANTGELFF; v_gene: TRBV20-1; d_gene: .; abundance: .; j_gene: TRBJ2-2
CDR3nt: TGTGCCAGCAGTCCTGACAGCTCCTATGGCTACACCTTC; CDR3aa: CASSPDSSYGYTF; v_gene: TRBV5-6; d_gene: .; abundance: few; j_gene: TRBJ1-2
CDR3nt: TGTGCCAGCAGTACGAGGACTAGCGGGGTATACAATGAGCAGTTCTTC; CDR3aa: CASSTRTSGVYNEQFF; v_gene: TRBV6-5; d_gene: TRBD2; abundance: .; j_gene: TRBJ2-1
CDR3nt: TGTGCCAGCAGCCCTCGGACAGCCCGGTCCTACAATGAGCAGTTCTTC; CDR3aa: CASSPRTARSYNEQFF; v_gene: TRBV9; d_gene: .; abundance: .; j_gene: TRBJ2-1
CDR3nt: TGTGCCAGCAGCCAAGCAACAGGGGGGCCCGGGGAGCTGTTTTTT; CDR3aa: CASSQATGGPGELFF; v_gene: TRBV3-1; d_gene: TRBD1; abundance: few; j_gene: TRBJ2-2
CDR3nt: TGTGCCAGCAGCCCCCTGTCGGGGACACGCCTTATCAATGAGCAGTTCTTC; CDR3aa: CASSPLSGTRLINEQFF; v_gene: TRBV2; d_gene: .; abundance: few; j_gene: TRBJ2-1
CDR3nt: TGCAGTGCTAGAGATCAGCGGGGGGGACACACTGAAGCTTTCTTT; CDR3aa: CSARDQRGGHTEAFF; v_gene: TRBV20-1; d_gene: .; abundance: few; j_gene: TRBJ1-1
CDR3nt: TGTGCCAGCAGCCGAATGTTCGTAGGTGGGAGGCCAGATACGCAGTATTTT; CDR3aa: CASSRMFVGGRPDTQYF; v_gene: TRBV4-2; d_gene: .; abundance: few; j_gene: TRBJ2-3
CDR3nt: TGTGCCAGCAGCTCGCGACTAGCGGTCACAGATACGCAGTATTTT; CDR3aa: CASSSRLAVTDTQYF; v_gene: TRBV7-2; d_gene: TRBD2; abundance: few; j_gene: TRBJ2-3
CDR3nt: TGTGCCAGCAGCGCGGACTGGCCCCCCTACAATGAGCAGTTCTTC; CDR3aa: CASSADWPPYNEQFF; v_gene: TRBV9; d_gene: .; abundance: many; j_gene: TRBJ2-1
CDR3nt: TGTGCCAGCAGTGCGGGCAAAAACATTCAGTACTTC; CDR3aa: CASSAGKNIQYF; v_gene: TRBV2; d_gene: .; abundance: many; j_gene: TRBJ2-4
CDR3nt: TGTGCCAGCAGCCCCCAGGGAAGTGAGACTGAAGCTTTCTTT; CDR3aa: CASSPQGSETEAFF; v_gene: TRBV27; d_gene: .; abundance: few; j_gene: TRBJ1-1
CDR3nt: TGTGCCAGCAGCGCCGGGGACCAGCCCCAGCATTTT; CDR3aa: CASSAGDQPQHF; v_gene: TRBV9; d_gene: .; abundance: many; j_gene: TRBJ1-5
CDR3nt: TGTGCCAGCGGCTCGACTAGCGGGGGGCCGGATACGCAGTATTTT; CDR3aa: CASGSTSGGPDTQYF; v_gene: TRBV6-4; d_gene: TRBD2; abundance: many; j_gene: TRBJ2-3